Sequencing of this T cell receptor beta chain was carried out in a study of blood T cell repertoires in COVID-19. Study details: From the United States, Italy and Spain came samples of acute and convalescent COVID-19. T cells, B-cell-depleted T cells, or PBMCs provided the cDNA or gDNA that served as material.

The CDR3 totals 15 residues. The germline V gene has CDR1 LNHDA and CDR2 SQIVND (reference sequence). Trimming left V 1 base short and J 0 bases short, with 6 bases between. How the authors handled the data: Quantification of nucleated cells was approximated via reference gene primer amplification. The assay was immunoSEQ multiplex PCR, and TCRdb's table has in-frame clones only and misses some. The V and J calls and the clone size are those of that table, but D and trimming were determined from the DNA. The sample consists of under 95,000 clones, 70% to 85% of them appearing once. The source material was peripheral blood. The clonotype originates from a man in his fifties or sixties with active or convalescent COVID-19. The rearrangement links TRBV19 to TRBJ2-2, with D unresolved. In nucleotides, the CDR3 is TGTGCCAGTAGTATAGTCGCTACGAACACCGGGGAGCTGTTTTTT. This translates into CASSIVATNTGELFF.